These 3 T cell receptor beta chains share one sample of origin, sequenced in a study of CD8+ T cells in alopecia areata. cDNA prepared by RNA extraction and subsequent reverse transcription served as the template for sequencing. TCRdb's copy holds only in-frame clones and misses some; the assay was immunoSEQ multiplex PCR. The table lists about 190,000 clones, around 60% of them singletons, with 0.65% to 0.7% in the top ten. Treatment of the sample: oral pan-JAK inhibitor, 5-10 mg twice daily. The sample here was CD4+ T cells sorted from blood, taken at week 4, from a patient treated with tofacitinib. The receptors derive from a human donor with alopecia areata.

This clone was counted a few times. The V and J genes are TRBV6-1 and TRBJ2-7; unclear D gene. This CDR3 has 13 residues. The germline V gene has CDR1 MNHNS and CDR2 SASEGT. With 8 bases removed from V and 5 bases from J, the gap between germline ends came to 16 bases. The DNA for the CDR3 is TGTGCCAGCTCCTCTTCGGGCCCCCACGAGCAGTACTTC. Protein product: CASSSSGPHEQYF.

This clone was detected a few times. The chain couples TRBV29-1 to TRBJ2-7; the D gene could be TRBD1 or TRBD2 (5 bases each). Germline CDR1 and CDR2: SQVTM and ANQGSEA. This CDR3 region has 14 residues. Trimming took off 6 bases at V and 0 bases at J, with 15 bases between the two ends. CDR3: CSVAWDPSSYEQYF. In DNA, the CDR3 is TGCAGCGTCGCCTGGGACCCCAGCTCCTACGAGCAGTACTTC.

The CDR3 coding sequence is TGCAGCGTTGAGGTTGGGGCAGGGGATGGCTACACCTTC. Its translation is CSVEVGAGDGYTF. V is TRBV29-1 and J is TRBJ1-2, with D possibly being TRBD1 (6 bases). CDR1 is SQVTM, CDR2 ANQGSEA, per germline. This CDR3 has 13 residues. Trimming stripped 3 bases from V and 6 bases from J, with 14 bases between.